A single T cell receptor beta chain is shown here with its context. As yet, its antigen is unknown. These data come from a study of graft-versus-host responses after intestinal transplantation. Study information: Following induction with anti-thymocyte globulin, all recipients were given tacrolimus and steroids for about three years. Study findings and constraints: Allografts of patients with graft-donor T cell macrochimerism showed high graft-versus-host to host-versus-graft clone ratios.

The protocol was immunoSEQ multiplex PCR, while the TCRdb copy is restricted to in-frame clones and leaves out a portion. The table includes under 100,000 clones, about 93% detected once. CDR1 and CDR2 (germline): MNHEY, SVGAGI. J gave up 9 bases and V 6 bases, and 3 bases lay outside the gene matches. There are 13 residues in the CDR3. Sequenced here: PBMCs, sampled approximately 420 days after intestinal transplant. J is TRBJ1-6 and V is TRBV6-5; 9 positions match TRBD1. The clonotype comes from a human patient who received an intestinal transplant, so some T cells may come from the graft donor. The CDR3 protein is CASRQGQGSPLHF. The CDR3 coding sequence is TGTGCCAGCAGACAGGGACAGGGTTCACCCCTCCACTTT.